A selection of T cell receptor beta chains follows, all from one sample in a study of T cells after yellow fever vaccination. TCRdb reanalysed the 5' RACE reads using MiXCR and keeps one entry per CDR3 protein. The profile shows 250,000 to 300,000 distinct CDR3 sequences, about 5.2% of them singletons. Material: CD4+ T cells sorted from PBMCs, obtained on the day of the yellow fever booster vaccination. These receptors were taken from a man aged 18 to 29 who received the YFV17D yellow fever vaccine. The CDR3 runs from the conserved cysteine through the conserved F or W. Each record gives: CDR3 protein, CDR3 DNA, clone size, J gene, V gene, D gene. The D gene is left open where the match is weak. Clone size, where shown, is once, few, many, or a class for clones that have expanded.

CDR3: CASSQVRQGVANTEAFF
DNA: TGTGCCAGCAGCCAAGTTCGCCAGGGGGTCGCGAACACTGAAGCTTTCTTT
size: few
J: TRBJ1-1
V: TRBV4-2
D: TRBD1

CDR3: CASSVGLAGGSTDTQYF
DNA: TGTGCCAGCAGCGTAGGACTAGCGGGTGGGAGCACAGATACGCAGTATTTT
size: many
J: TRBJ2-3
V: TRBV9
D: TRBD2

CDR3: CAISEGGPQHF
DNA: TGTGCCATCAGTGAGGGGGGGCCCCAGCATTTT
size: few
J: TRBJ1-5
V: TRBV10-3
D: NA

CDR3: CASSPLQDGNTIYF
DNA: TGTGCCAGCTCACCGCTGCAGGATGGAAACACCATATATTTT
size: few
J: TRBJ1-3
V: TRBV18
D: NA

CDR3: CSARDRRAGANVLTF
DNA: TGCAGTGCTAGAGATCGCAGGGCAGGGGCCAACGTCCTGACTTTC
size: few
J: TRBJ2-6
V: TRBV20-1
D: NA

CDR3: CASSSNLQGSPRETQYF
DNA: TGTGCCAGCAGCTCAAACCTCCAGGGAAGCCCCAGGGAGACCCAGTACTTC
size: NA
J: TRBJ2-5
V: TRBV5-4
D: NA

CDR3: CASSRRGINTEAFF
DNA: TGCGCCAGCAGCCGTCGAGGGATTAACACTGAAGCTTTCTTT
size: few
J: TRBJ1-1
V: TRBV4-1
D: NA

CDR3: CASSFRGRYNEQFF
DNA: TGTGCCAGCAGCTTCAGGGGGCGATACAATGAGCAGTTCTTC
size: few
J: TRBJ2-1
V: TRBV5-6
D: TRBD1

CDR3: CAWSGGGTEAFF
DNA: TGTGCCTGGTCCGGGGGGGGGACTGAAGCTTTCTTT
size: NA
J: TRBJ1-1
V: TRBV30
D: NA

CDR3: CASRREYNSPLHF
DNA: TGTGCCAGCAGAAGAGAGTATAATTCACCCCTCCACTTT
size: many
J: TRBJ1-6
V: TRBV7-2
D: NA

CDR3: CASRPWDKAHYNEQFF
DNA: TGTGCCAGCAGGCCGTGGGACAAGGCACACTACAATGAGCAGTTCTTC
size: NA
J: TRBJ2-1
V: TRBV28
D: NA

CDR3: CASSSGDQETQYF
DNA: TGTGCCAGCAGCTCCGGAGACCAAGAGACCCAGTACTTC
size: few
J: TRBJ2-5
V: TRBV7-3
D: NA

CDR3: CASSSQGATNEKLFF
DNA: TGTGCCAGCAGTTCGCAGGGGGCAACTAATGAAAAACTGTTTTTT
size: many
J: TRBJ1-4
V: TRBV12-3/TRBV12-4
D: TRBD1

CDR3: CASSHSTSGDYTGELFF
DNA: TGCGCCAGCAGTCACTCGACTAGCGGGGACTACACCGGGGAGCTGTTTTTT
size: many
J: TRBJ2-2
V: TRBV23-1
D: TRBD2

CDR3: CASSKGWGANVLTF
DNA: TGTGCCAGCAGCAAGGGGTGGGGGGCCAACGTCCTGACTTTC
size: few
J: TRBJ2-6
V: TRBV7-2
D: NA

CDR3: CASGGVTDTQYF
DNA: TGTGCCAGCGGGGGCGTCACAGATACGCAGTATTTT
size: few
J: TRBJ2-3
V: TRBV7-2
D: NA

CDR3: CSASSGTGNYQPQHF
DNA: TGCAGTGCTTCATCCGGGACAGGGAACTATCAGCCCCAGCATTTT
size: few
J: TRBJ1-5
V: TRBV20-1
D: TRBD1

CDR3: CASSSATGEGTIYF
DNA: TGTGCCAGCAGCTCCGCGACAGGGGAAGGGACCATATATTTT
size: few
J: TRBJ1-3
V: TRBV7-6
D: TRBD1

CDR3: CASSYGWDRPKNIQYF
DNA: TGTGCCAGCAGTTACGGGTGGGACAGACCAAAAAACATTCAGTACTTC
size: many
J: TRBJ2-4
V: TRBV6-2/TRBV6-3
D: TRBD1

CDR3: CASSMTLTGELFF
DNA: TGTGCCAGCAGCATGACCCTGACCGGGGAGCTGTTTTTT
size: NA
J: TRBJ2-2
V: TRBV7-3
D: NA

CDR3: CAISEGIPYGYTF
DNA: TGTGCCATCAGTGAAGGGATTCCCTATGGCTACACCTTC
size: NA
J: TRBJ1-2
V: TRBV10-3
D: NA

CDR3: CASSSTGWGHTQYF
DNA: TGTGCCAGCAGTTCGACAGGGTGGGGGCATACGCAGTATTTT
size: many
J: TRBJ2-3
V: TRBV12-3/TRBV12-4
D: TRBD1

CDR3: CSAKRGISTDTQYF
DNA: TGCAGTGCTAAAAGGGGGATCTCCACAGATACGCAGTATTTT
size: NA
J: TRBJ2-3
V: TRBV20-1
D: NA

CDR3: CATSRRGANNEQFF
DNA: TGTGCCACCAGCAGGCGGGGGGCTAACAATGAGCAGTTCTTC
size: few
J: TRBJ2-1
V: TRBV15
D: TRBD2

CDR3: CASSQANRYAFF
DNA: TGTGCCAGCAGCCAAGCGAACCGTTATGCTTTCTTT
size: many
J: TRBJ1-1
V: TRBV7-9
D: NA

CDR3: CASSLGDATTQYF
DNA: TGTGCCAGCAGCTTAGGAGATGCAACTACGCAGTATTTT
size: NA
J: TRBJ2-3
V: TRBV11-2
D: NA

CDR3: CSATPPGPYNEQFF
DNA: TGCAGTGCCACCCCTCCCGGGCCGTACAATGAGCAGTTCTTC
size: many
J: TRBJ2-1
V: TRBV20-1
D: NA